The entry that follows covers one TCR beta chain sequence. Its antigen is currently unknown. The repertoire was sequenced with immunoSEQ multiplex PCR; TCRdb's copy has only in-frame clones and lacks some. The data show 100,000 to 150,000 clones, approximately 89% seen once. This record comes from a study of cytomegalovirus exposure and HLA in healthy donors. Study results and limitations: In vitro data verified three CMV-associated chains as specific for CMV antigens.

Germline V gene data show CDR1 as SGHKS and CDR2 as YYEKEE (reference sequence). The J segment lost 1 base and the V segment lost 3 bases, leaving 4 bases of the junction unmatched. The CDR3 runs to 14 residues. This rearrangement joins TRBV5-5 to TRBJ2-7, with TRBD1 matching 7 bases. Source material: PBMCs. This clonotype originated in a woman under 30 in good health and CMV-seronegative. The CDR3 sequence is CASSYEGASYEQYF. The CDR3 DNA reads as TGTGCCAGCAGCTACGAGGGGGCTTCCTACGAGCAGTACTTC.